Shown below are 26 T cell receptor beta chains from a single sample sequenced in a study of blood T cell repertoires in COVID-19. The method was immunoSEQ multiplex PCR; TCRdb's version includes in-frame clones alone and lacks a portion of them. The sample holds hundreds of thousands of clones, 89% seen once. Sequences were obtained from PBMCs or T cells enriched from blood (not recorded which). These receptors were collected from a man aged 55-75 years who had recovered from COVID-19.

This chain connects TRBV12-3 or TRBV12-4 to TRBJ1-2, with TRBD1 identical over 8 bases. CDR3 size: 13 residues. J lost 0 bases, V lost 6 bases, and 0 bases had no gene match. CDR3 sequence (DNA): TGTGCCAGCAGACAGGGGGCTAACTATGGCTACACCTTC. This encodes CASRQGANYGYTF.

J is TRBJ2-7 and V is TRBV18, with TRBD1 matching 7 bases. Trimming took 3 bases from V and 6 from J; bases not matched to a gene: 5. The CDR3 runs to 13 residues. Germline V gene data show CDR1 as KGHSH and CDR2 as LQKENI. The CDR3 DNA reads TGTGCCAGCTCACCTCTGACAGGGACCGAGCAGTACTTC. Its protein is CASSPLTGTEQYF.

The chain joins TRBV28 to TRBJ2-1; tentative D call: TRBD2 (6 bases). Looked up from germline, CDR1 is MDHEN and CDR2 is SYDVKM. The CDR3 is 13 amino acids. Trimming shortened V by 3 bases and J by 8 bases, and 11 bases separated the two germline ends. The CDR3 here is CASSFMRGHEQFF. The CDR3 DNA is TGTGCCAGCAGTTTTATGCGGGGCCATGAGCAGTTCTTC.

The chain recombines TRBV28 with TRBJ2-7; a possible D gene is TRBD2 (5 bases). With 7 bases removed from V and 2 bases from J, the gap between germline ends came to 15 bases. The CDR3 length is 14 residues. Germline CDR1 MDHEN, CDR2 SYDVKM. Here the CDR3 reads CASKTYGEPYEQYF. CDR3 sequence (DNA): TGTGCCAGCAAAACGTACGGGGAACCCTACGAGCAGTACTTC.

The chain employs TRBV9 and TRBJ2-2; the D gene is possibly TRBD1 (6 bases). CDR3 length equals 17 residues. In germline, CDR1 is SGDLS, CDR2 YYNGEE. V lost 0 bases and J lost 0, with 12 bases in between. CDR3: CASSVVRTDTNTGELFF. The CDR3 nucleotides are TGTGCCAGCAGCGTAGTAAGGACAGACACGAACACCGGGGAGCTGTTTTTT. The variable domain in full, with the rest retrieved from reference TRBV9 and TRBJ2-2, is DSGVTQTPKHLITATGQRVTLRCSPRSGDLSVYWYQQSLDQGLQFLIQYYNGEERAKGNILERFSAQQFPDLHSELNLSSLELGDSALYFCASSVVRTDTNTGELFFGEGSRLTVL.

This clone was recorded once. The rearrangement uses TRBV5-4 and TRBJ2-7; perhaps TRBD2 as D (6 bases). This CDR3 has 14 amino acids. V shed 5 bases and J shed 5 bases, with 17 bases lying between them. The germline V gene encodes CDR1 SGHNT and CDR2 YYREEE (reference sequence). The CDR3 spells CASSPDGGSHEQYF. The DNA of the CDR3 is TGTGCCAGCAGTCCGGATGGGGGGAGCCACGAGCAGTACTTC.

This chain links TRBV5-5 with TRBJ2-1, with TRBD2 matching over 10 bases. With V trimmed by 4 bases and J by 4 bases, 8 bases remained unmatched. Looked up from germline, CDR1 is SGHKS and CDR2 is YYEKEE (reference sequence). The CDR3 extends over 16 amino acids. The DNA for the CDR3 is TGTGCCAGCAGCCCCGGTCTAGCGGGGGTATACAATGAGCAGTTCTTC. Translation: CASSPGLAGVYNEQFF.

This clone was detected only once. The J gene is TRBJ2-7, the V gene TRBV12-3 or TRBV12-4; D may be TRBD2 (5 bases). Trimming shortened V by 3 bases and J by 2 bases, and 8 bases separated the two germline ends. The CDR3 extends over 13 amino acids. The CDR3 DNA is TGTGCCAGCAGTTTTGGGAGCACCTACGAGCAGTACTTC. It encodes CASSFGSTYEQYF.

In its sample, this clone was seen once. The CDR3: CASSLPGQLSGNTIYF. The CDR3 DNA sequence: TGTGCCAGCAGCTTGCCGGGACAACTCTCTGGAAACACCATATATTTT. The V and J genes are TRBV5-6 and TRBJ1-3; D is possibly TRBD1 (6 bases). Between the trimmed V and J ends, which lost 1 base and 0 bases, there was a span of 11 bases. This CDR3 contains 16 residues. CDR1 and CDR2 from the germline V gene are SGHDT and YYEEEE.

This clone was counted between two and nine times. CDR3 region: CASRRGDSGETQYF. The CDR3 DNA sequence: TGTGCCAGCAGGCGAGGGGACAGCGGAGAGACCCAGTACTTC. J is TRBJ2-5 and V is TRBV7-9, with 7 bases identical to TRBD1. The trim removed 6 bases at V and 4 bases at J, leaving 8 bases unmatched. The CDR3 consists of 14 residues. The V gene's germline CDR1 is SEHNR and CDR2 FQNEAQ (reference sequence).

The chain combines TRBV5-6 with TRBJ2-3, with a tentative D call TRBD2 (6 bases). The germline CDR1 and CDR2 sequences are SGHDT and YYEEEE. CDR3 length: 17 residues. Between the trimmed V and J ends, which lost 4 bases and 5 bases, there was a span of 23 bases. The CDR3 bases are TGTGCCAGCAGCGAGTCGGGACTGGGCATGAAGGGAGATACGCAGTATTTT. Its protein is CASSESGLGMKGDTQYF.

This chain connects TRBV28 to TRBJ2-7; tentative D call: TRBD2 (6 bases). There are 15 residues in the CDR3. V was clipped by 4 bases and J by 6 bases, with 19 bases between them. CDR1 is MDHEN, CDR2 SYDVKM, per germline. The chain's CDR3 is CASSWTGRRRGEQYF. CDR3 DNA: TGTGCCAGCAGTTGGACTGGGCGGAGGAGGGGCGAGCAGTACTTC.

This chain links TRBV6-2 or TRBV6-3 with TRBJ2-7; TRBD1 is a possible D gene (5 bases). Germline V gives CDR1 MNHEY, CDR2 SVGEGT. The CDR3 covers 12 residues. The V end was cut by 5 bases, the J end by 2 bases, with 7 bases between. The chain's CDR3 is CASSLQAYEQYF. Written as DNA, the CDR3 is TGTGCCAGCAGTCTACAGGCCTACGAGCAGTACTTC.

V and J are TRBV5-1 and TRBJ2-1; TRBD2 agrees at 8 bases. V was clipped by 2 bases and J by 8 bases; unmatched bases: 6. Germline V lookup: CDR1 SGHRS, CDR2 YFSETQ. The CDR3 is 14 amino acids. The CDR3 DNA reads as TGCGCCAGCAGCTTAGCGGGAGTGTCGTATGAGCAGTTCTTC. The encoded protein is CASSLAGVSYEQFF.

J is TRBJ2-3 and V is TRBV24-1; TRBD2 is a possible D gene (6 bases). This CDR3 spans 21 amino acids. V lost 3 bases and J lost 0, with 27 bases in between. Germline CDR1 KGHDR, CDR2 SFDVKD. The CDR3 region is CATSDRLVAVEGPTSTDTQYF. CDR3 bases: TGTGCCACCAGTGATAGACTTGTTGCTGTGGAGGGCCCGACTAGCACAGATACGCAGTATTTT.

V and J are TRBV18 and TRBJ1-3, with 8 bases aligning to TRBD1. The CDR3 contains 15 residues. V was pared by 4 bases and J by 1 base, with 3 bases of the junction left unmatched. The V gene's germline CDR1 is KGHSH and CDR2 LQKENI. The CDR3: CASSQDRGSGNTIYF. For the CDR3, the DNA is TGTGCCAGCTCACAAGACAGGGGATCTGGAAACACCATATATTTT.

The table lists this clone with a count of one. The chain recombines TRBV19 with TRBJ2-7; weak D call: TRBD1 (5 bases). The CDR3 spans 15 residues. Germline loops: CDR1 LNHDA, CDR2 SQIVND (reference sequence). The germline V and J ends were trimmed by 1 base and 0 bases, with 10 bases remaining between them. The CDR3 sequence: CASSIASTASYEQYF. CDR3 DNA: TGTGCCAGTAGTATAGCCTCGACAGCCTCCTACGAGCAGTACTTC.

The chain links TRBV3-1 (or the pseudogene TRBV3-2) to TRBJ2-7, with D possibly TRBD2 on 5 matching bases. The ends were cut back, 0 bases at V and 6 bases at J, with 15 bases in the middle. The CDR3 is made up of 15 amino acids. Germline lookup yields CDR1 LGHDT and CDR2 YNNKEL (reference sequence). In DNA, the CDR3 is TGTGCCAGCAGCCAAGATCCTAGCATCCTCTCCGAGCAGTACTTC. It specifies CASSQDPSILSEQYF.

The chain uses TRBV18 and TRBJ2-5, with a tentative D call TRBD2 (5 bases). Germline CDR1 reads KGHSH; CDR2 reads LQKENI. Deletions cut 5 bases from V and 0 bases from J, with 13 bases between. This CDR3 spans 15 amino acids. DNA for the CDR3: TGTGCCAGCTCAACTAGTGGACTGTACCAAGAGACCCAGTACTTC. Translation: CASSTSGLYQETQYF.

V gene TRBV19 combines with J gene TRBJ2-7; 7 nucleotides align to TRBD2. The CDR3 sequence is 19 residues long. Germline V CDR1 and CDR2: LNHDA, SQIVND (reference sequence). Losses at the gene ends were 1 base for V and 0 bases for J; bases not matched to a gene: 15. CDR3 residues: CASSIARGGAQTNSYEQYF. CDR3 nucleotide sequence: TGTGCCAGTAGTATAGCCCGGGGAGGGGCGCAGACTAACTCCTACGAGCAGTACTTC.

V gene TRBV15 combines with J gene TRBJ2-1, with 8 bases identical to TRBD2. CDR3 length: 18 residues. Germline CDR1 LNHNV, CDR2 YYDKDF (reference sequence). J lost 2 bases, V lost 1 base, and 10 bases had no gene match. CDR3 nucleotide sequence: TGTGCCACCAGCAGAGTTTCCAGCGGGAGTAGTCCCTACAATGAGCAGTTCTTC. This sequence encodes CATSRVSSGSSPYNEQFF.

The rearrangement uses TRBV5-1 and TRBJ1-4, with 7 bases matching TRBD1. V shed 3 bases and J 3 bases; nucleotides not matched to a gene: 2. This CDR3 has 14 residues. CDR1 and CDR2 from the germline V gene are SGHRS and YFSETQ. CDR3 sequence: CASSSGTANEKLFF. The CDR3 nucleotides are TGCGCCAGCAGCTCCGGGACAGCTAATGAAAAACTGTTTTTT.

This clone was counted only a few times. The rearrangement joins TRBV24-1 to TRBJ1-4, with 8 positions matching TRBD1. The trim removed 7 bases at V and 7 bases at J, leaving 7 bases unmatched. Germline lookup yields CDR1 KGHDR and CDR2 SFDVKD. The CDR3 spans 14 residues. This CDR3 is CATSGQGLPEKLFF. The CDR3, as DNA: TGTGCCACCAGCGGACAGGGCTTACCTGAAAAACTGTTTTTT.

This clone was detected a few times. V and J are TRBV14 and TRBJ2-1, with 8 bases aligning to TRBD2. CDR1 is SGHDN and CDR2 is FVKESK in the germline V gene. The CDR3 has 12 amino acids. Trimming cost V 2 bases and J 13 bases; bases outside gene matches: 4. This chain's CDR3 is CASSQPSGSQFF. CDR3 in DNA: TGTGCCAGCAGCCAACCGAGCGGGAGTCAGTTCTTC.

CDR3 nucleotides: TGTGCCAGCAGCGAACAGGGGGCGGTATACAATGAGCAGTTCTTC. This sequence encodes CASSEQGAVYNEQFF. The V and J genes are TRBV7-6 and TRBJ2-1; 9 nucleotides align to TRBD1. The CDR3 contains 15 residues. V was clipped by 5 bases and J by 4 bases; unmatched bases: 6. Germline V gene data show CDR1 as SGHVS and CDR2 as FNYEAQ.

J is TRBJ2-2 and V is TRBV29-1, with 9 bases lining up with TRBD2. V lost 7 bases and J lost 4; bases outside the gene matches: 10. The V gene's germline CDR1 is SQVTM and CDR2 ANQGSEA. This CDR3 has 15 amino acids. CDR3 nucleotide sequence: TGCAGCGCGAGGGCAGCGGGAGGCGGCACCGGGGAGCTGTTTTTT. The encoded protein is CSARAAGGGTGELFF.